This T cell receptor (beta chain) was found in a study of cytomegalovirus exposure and HLA in healthy donors. Findings and limits, study-wide: Reports indicated that the classifier achieved high specificity and sensitivity in diagnosing cytomegalovirus status. In vitro confirmation showed a few CMV-associated chains to be CMV antigen specific. Cytomegalovirus association was listed for 170 or so TCR beta chains.

The study drew the donors from its roughly 120-subject validation cohort, separate from the approximately 700-subject first cohort. About this clone: Its cognate antigen is unknown.

The assay was immunoSEQ multiplex PCR, and TCRdb's table has in-frame clones only and misses some. The sample has 150,000 to 200,000 clones; about 88% are singletons. The receptor was isolated from a man between 18 and 29 years old in good health and CMV-seronegative. The sequenced sample consisted of PBMCs.

CDR3 sequence reads: CASSLAEGGYGYTF. CDR3 nucleotides: TGTGCCAGCAGCTTGGCCGAGGGTGGGTATGGCTACACCTTC. The chain uses TRBV5-4 and TRBJ1-2; D unresolved. Trimming stripped 0 bases from V and 5 bases from J, with 11 bases between. Germline assignment: CDR1 SGHNT and CDR2 YYREEE (reference sequence). This CDR3 comprises 14 residues. Variable domain in full (rest from reference TRBV5-4 and TRBJ1-2): ETGVTQSPTHLIKTRGQQVTLRCSSQSGHNTVSWYQQALGQGPQFIFQYYREEENGRGNFPPRFSGLQFPNYSSELNVNALELDDSALYLCASSLAEGGYGYTFGSGTRLTVV.